This T cell receptor (beta chain) appears in the sequencing data of a study of T cells in lung cancer brain metastases. This CDR3 has 15 residues. Germline loops: CDR1 SGHAT, CDR2 FQDESV (reference sequence). Unmatched junction bases numbered 7, after V lost 4 bases and J lost 6 bases. Exclusion applied to anyone with multiple prior malignancies. Genomic DNA input was roughly 2 to 5.5 ug, equal within pairs. The repertoire was sequenced with immunoSEQ multiplex PCR; TCRdb's copy has only in-frame clones and lacks some. Among approximately 5,000 clones listed, 80% to 90% were seen once. This chain links TRBV11-1 with TRBJ2-7, with TRBD2 identical over 12 bases. The clonotype comes from a man aged 50-60 years with non-small cell lung cancer. The material sequenced was tumor tissue from the primary lung tumor. CDR3 residues: CASSSRLAGDLEQYF. Written as DNA, the CDR3 is TGTGCCAGCAGCTCTAGACTAGCGGGAGATCTCGAGCAGTACTTC.